This record covers a single T cell receptor (beta chain). Its specificity is not known. This specimen belongs to a study of shared clonotypes between healthy human individuals. Points from the study as a whole: The study sampled only blood, and tissue repertoires likely differ.

Only in-frame clones appear in the TCRdb table, and some are missing; sequencing was by immunoSEQ multiplex PCR. The data show over a million clones, with roughly 70% seen just once and about 1.5% held by the top ten. V lost 9 bases to trimming and J lost 4 bases, with 10 bases between them. The length of the CDR3 is 13 residues. CDR1 and CDR2 from the germline V gene are LNHDA and SQIVND (reference sequence). The gene calls are TRBV19 and TRBJ1-6; no clear D. The source material was memory CD4+ T cells sorted from blood. Subset: CD45RA-negative fraction. This receptor was taken from a man younger than 35 in good health. Here the CDR3 reads CASATTYNSPLHF. DNA for the CDR3: TGTGCCAGCGCGACAACGTATAATTCACCCCTCCACTTT. Complete variable domain (other parts from reference TRBV19 and TRBJ1-6): DGGITQSPKYLFRKEGQNVTLSCEQNLNHDAMYWYRQDPGQGLRLIYYSQIVNDFQKGDIAEGYSVSREKKESFPLTVTSAQKNPTAFYLCASATTYNSPLHFGNGTRLTVT.